This entry is about one TCR beta chain. No antigen is known for it. The data stem from a study of blood T cells in healthy people across ages. General observations from the study: The recorded TCR beta diversity per million T cells decreased in a roughly linear manner with age. Both higher diversity and more naive CD4+ cells marked long-lived donors when set against aged donors. Reliance upon unsorted PBMCs precluded definitive naive versus antigen-experienced comparison.

The CDR3 spans 16 residues. Germline V gives CDR1 DFQATT, CDR2 SNEGSKA (reference sequence). V gave up 2 bases and J gave up 2 bases; unmatched junction bases: 9. A J-beta primer mix and a sample-barcoded 5' primer were used in a second PCR of roughly 6 to 12 cycles. Every cDNA molecule bore a tag from a template-switch adaptor containing 12 random nucleotides. Each CDR3 protein is one row after TCRdb ran MiXCR on the 5' RACE reads. Among some 1.5 million distinct CDR3 sequences listed, approximately 30% were seen once. The sequence was obtained from a woman aged 25-40 years in good health. The sample was blood. V and J are TRBV20-1 and TRBJ2-3; 8 nucleotides match TRBD2. The CDR3 DNA follows: TGCAGTGCTAGATTCCCAGCGGGAGTATTCACAGATACGCAGTATTTT. Amino acids: CSARFPAGVFTDTQYF.